The 18 T cell receptor beta chains given below trace back to one sample, sequenced in a study of neurological immune-mediated disorders. MiXCR was run by TCRdb on the 5' RACE reads, yielding one entry per CDR3 protein. Among some 77,000 distinct CDR3 sequences, approximately 9.4% were seen once, and the ten largest hold 1.5% to 2%. The sequencing sample was made of PBMCs. The origin of the receptors is a man aged 50-59 years in good health.

This clonotype was seen ten or more times. The V gene is TRBV6-5, the J gene TRBJ1-4; 10 bases line up with TRBD1. V shed 5 bases and J 5 bases; nucleotides not matched to a gene: 2. CDR1 MNHEY and CDR2 SVGAGI come from the germline V gene. This CDR3 spans 14 amino acids. Here the CDR3 reads CASSMTGGNEKLFF. DNA for the CDR3: TGTGCCAGCAGTATGACAGGGGGCAATGAAAAACTGTTTTTT.

This clonotype was observed many times. The V gene is TRBV6-1, the J gene TRBJ2-7; D is possibly TRBD2 (6 bases). The ends were cut back, 7 bases at V and 7 bases at J, with 17 bases in the middle. The V gene's germline CDR1 is MNHNS and CDR2 SASEGT. The CDR3 is 13 amino acids. This CDR3 is CASNPGTDLEQYF. CDR3 nucleotide sequence: TGTGCCAGCAACCCCGGGACTGACTTAGAGCAGTACTTC.

The table lists this clonotype with many counts. The chain employs TRBV3-1 and TRBJ1-1; 7 positions match TRBD1. Trimming at V came to 1 base and at J to 12 bases, leaving 11 bases not matched to a gene. The germline CDR1 and CDR2 sequences are LGHDT and YNNKEL (reference sequence). The CDR3 has 14 residues. The CDR3 protein is CASSQGGRGRETFF. CDR3 nucleotide sequence: TGTGCCAGCAGCCAAGGAGGCAGGGGGAGGGAAACTTTCTTT.

The table lists this clonotype with many counts. The V gene is TRBV9, the J gene TRBJ2-3; D is undetermined. This CDR3 comprises 14 residues. Trimming shortened V by 0 bases and J by 1 base, and 6 bases separated the two germline ends. Germline loops: CDR1 SGDLS, CDR2 YYNGEE. The CDR3 reads CASSVEGGTDTQYF. The CDR3 DNA reads TGTGCCAGCAGCGTAGAAGGCGGCACAGATACGCAGTATTTT.

This clonotype was counted ten times or more. The chain couples TRBV29-1 to TRBJ2-7; either TRBD1 or TRBD2 may supply D (5 bases each). CDR1 is SQVTM and CDR2 is ANQGSEA in the germline V gene. This CDR3 contains 13 residues. Trimming cost V 1 base and J 5 bases, with 12 bases left between them. As DNA, the CDR3 is TGCAGCGTTGAAGCAGGGAGACGCCACGAGCAGTACTTC. This sequence encodes CSVEAGRRHEQYF.

This clonotype was counted ten times or more. The J gene is TRBJ1-5, the V gene TRBV6-5, with 9 positions matching TRBD1. This CDR3 spans 13 amino acids. Trimming took 8 bases from V and 7 from J; bases not matched to a gene: 6. Germline V gene data show CDR1 as MNHEY and CDR2 as SVGAGI. As DNA, the CDR3 is TGTGCCAGCCGGACAGGGGATGGCCAGCCCCAGCATTTT. Translating it yields CASRTGDGQPQHF.

This clonotype was seen ten or more times. The rearrangement links TRBV12-3 or TRBV12-4 to TRBJ1-3; 7 nucleotides agree with TRBD1. CDR3 length: 18 residues. The ends lost 2 bases at V and 0 bases at J; junction bases unmatched: 10. CDR3 in amino acids: CASSLSYRWDSSGNTIYF. The CDR3 coding sequence is TGTGCCAGCAGTTTAAGCTACCGGTGGGACAGCTCTGGAAACACCATATATTTT.

This clonotype showed up many times. The chain couples TRBV6-5 to TRBJ2-7; perhaps TRBD1 as D (5 bases). Looked up from germline, CDR1 is MNHEY and CDR2 is SVGAGI. The CDR3 runs to 14 residues. V lost 8 bases and J 1 base, leaving 15 bases between the germline ends. Here the CDR3 DNA reads TGTGCCAGCCAAAGGGGCCCAACTTCCTACGAGCAGTACTTC. Encoded protein: CASQRGPTSYEQYF.

This clonotype was observed at least ten times. The chain is built from TRBV20-1 and TRBJ2-3; D uncertain. This CDR3 region has 14 residues. Germline loops: CDR1 DFQATT, CDR2 SNEGSKA (reference sequence). The V and J ends lost 5 bases and 1 base respectively, with 13 bases between them. For the CDR3, the DNA is TGCAGTGCTTTTTGGGCCAAGGGCACAGATACGCAGTATTTT. It encodes CSAFWAKGTDTQYF.

This clonotype came up many times. The chain is built from TRBV4-3 and TRBJ2-5; D may be TRBD1 (6 bases). The ends were cut back, 0 bases at V and 5 bases at J, with 13 bases in the middle. Looked up from germline, CDR1 is LGHNA and CDR2 is YSLEER. The CDR3 contains 15 residues. The CDR3 protein is CASSQDRLGAETQYF. In DNA, the CDR3 is TGCGCCAGCAGCCAAGATCGCTTGGGGGCGGAGACCCAGTACTTC.

This clonotype was found many times. The chain couples TRBV9 to TRBJ2-3; TRBD2 matches at 12 bases. CDR1 is SGDLS, CDR2 YYNGEE, per germline. The J segment lost 7 bases and the V segment lost 3 bases, leaving 15 bases of the junction unmatched. The CDR3 is made up of 18 amino acids. CDR3 loop: CASSAGGLLAGGHHTQYF. The CDR3 nucleotides read TGTGCCAGCAGCGCCGGGGGGCTTCTAGCGGGAGGGCACCATACGCAGTATTTT.

This clonotype was counted once. The chain uses TRBV20-1 and TRBJ2-7; TRBD2 is a possible D gene (7 bases). Germline CDR1 is DFQATT and CDR2 is SNEGSKA (reference sequence). The CDR3 loop spans 14 amino acids. Trimming removed 5 bases from V and 10 bases from J, with 24 bases in between. The DNA for the CDR3 is TGCAGTGCTGACGGCGGGGGCCAAGCCTACTACCAGTACTTC. Translation: CSADGGGQAYYQYF.

This clonotype appeared many times. J is TRBJ2-4 and V is TRBV5-6, with a tentative D call TRBD1 (5 bases). The CDR3 covers 16 residues. The V and J ends lost 2 bases and 0 bases respectively, with 12 bases between them. Germline lookup yields CDR1 SGHDT and CDR2 YYEEEE. The CDR3 protein is CASSLGHALAKNIQYF. The CDR3, as DNA: TGTGCCAGCAGCTTAGGACACGCCTTAGCCAAAAACATTCAGTACTTC. The entire variable domain, with the rest obtained from reference TRBV5-6 and TRBJ2-4, is as follows: DAGVTQSPTHLIKTRGQQVTLRCSPKSGHDTVSWYQQALGQGPQFIFQYYEEEERQRGNFPDRFSGHQFPNYSSELNVNALLLGDSALYLCASSLGHALAKNIQYFGAGTRLSVL.

This clonotype was seen at least ten times. The chain combines TRBV20-1 with TRBJ2-4; 7 bases are shared with TRBD2. V lost 7 bases to trimming and J lost 8 bases; unmatched junction nucleotides: 11. The germline V gene has CDR1 DFQATT and CDR2 SNEGSKA (reference sequence). The CDR3 runs 13 residues. The CDR3, as DNA: TGCAGTGTCGGCCGGAGGGGAGGGGACATTCAGTACTTC. Its translation is CSVGRRGGDIQYF.

To note about this clonotype: A much larger clone is a single base away; this may be a read error. This sequence joins TRBV29-1 and TRBJ2-3; D possibly corresponds to TRBD1 (6 bases). Trimming shortened V by 7 bases and J by 2 bases, and 22 bases separated the two germline ends. The CDR3 has 16 amino acids. The germline V gene encodes CDR1 SQVTM and CDR2 ANQGSEA. The CDR3 region has the DNA TGCAGCGCTCCTGCGGACAGAGCTAGCCACACAGATACGCAGTATTTT. Its protein product is CSAPADRASHTDTQYF.

This clonotype was recorded many times. The chain employs TRBV5-1 and TRBJ2-2, with TRBD2 matching 8 bases. V lost 2 bases to trimming and J lost 6 bases; unmatched junction nucleotides: 3. Germline assignment: CDR1 SGHRS and CDR2 YFSETQ. There are 14 residues in the CDR3. As DNA, the CDR3 is TGCGCCAGCAGCTTAGCGGGAGTGGCCGGGGAGCTGTTTTTT. Translating it yields CASSLAGVAGELFF.

This clonotype was counted ten times or more. V gene TRBV5-4 combines with J gene TRBJ2-1; D possibly corresponds to TRBD2 (6 bases). Germline CDR1 and CDR2: SGHNT and YYREEE (reference sequence). V lost 4 bases and J lost 0, with 14 bases in between. This CDR3 has 16 residues. Here the CDR3 DNA reads TGTGCCAGCAGCGCATACCTCGGGAGCTCCTACAATGAGCAGTTCTTC. As protein: CASSAYLGSSYNEQFF.

This clonotype was found a few times. The V and J genes are TRBV4-3 and TRBJ2-1, with unresolved D. Germline V gives CDR1 LGHNA, CDR2 YSLEER. The CDR3 covers 15 residues. V shed 0 bases and J shed 0 bases, with 6 bases lying between them. CDR3 in DNA: TGCGCCAGCAGCCAAGACAGGAGCTCCTACAATGAGCAGTTCTTC. As protein: CASSQDRSSYNEQFF.